These 20 T cell receptor beta chains came from one sample sequenced in a study of spatial heterogeneity in lung cancer (dated by TCRdb to the late 2010s). Library creation used 5' RACE. This sample was sequenced with a NextSeq 500. The public reads were quality trimmed at Q25 with fastp and then assembled into clones with MiXCR by TCRdb, keeping productive beta chains. Each record represents a unique CDR3 protein, reported with the most common genes and DNA among its rows. Present in this sample are more than 65,000 distinct CDR3 sequences, approximately 8% of which were seen just once. About 7% of the sample belongs to the ten largest clones. According to the study, the label for this sample's time point signals: sample taken at primary tumor resection. The sequencing here drew on PBMCs, taken at surgery. These receptors originate from a male donor with early-stage non-small cell lung cancer.

This clonotype appeared many times. The chain is built from TRBV28 and TRBJ2-7; a possible D gene is TRBD2 (7 bases). Trimming removed 7 bases from V and 4 bases from J, with 20 bases in between. The CDR3 loop spans 15 amino acids. The germline V gene has CDR1 MDHEN and CDR2 SYDVKM. CDR3 in DNA: TGTGCCAGCATAGGAGGGGGGGCTTTCACTTACGAGCAGTACTTC. This translates into CASIGGGAFTYEQYF.

This clonotype was recorded at least ten times. V gene TRBV9 combines with J gene TRBJ2-1; no clear D gene. The CDR3 consists of 13 residues. V lost 0 bases, J lost 3 bases, and 4 bases lay in between. Germline-derived CDR1 and CDR2 are SGDLS and YYNGEE. CDR3 residues: CASSVDSYNEQFF. CDR3 nucleotides: TGTGCCAGCAGCGTAGACAGCTACAATGAGCAGTTCTTC.

The sample holds a few counts of this clonotype. The J gene is TRBJ2-3, the V gene TRBV5-1, with D tentatively TRBD2 (6 bases). Per the germline V gene, CDR1 is SGHRS and CDR2 is YFSETQ. The CDR3 has 14 residues. Trimming shortened V by 0 bases and J by 4 bases, and 9 bases separated the two germline ends. In DNA form, the CDR3 reads TGCGCCAGCAGCTTGGAGCCGGGGGCAGATACGCAGTATTTT. Its protein is CASSLEPGADTQYF. The variable domain in full, with the rest retrieved from reference TRBV5-1 and TRBJ2-3, is KAGVTQTPRYLIKTRGQQVTLSCSPISGHRSVSWYQQTPGQGLQFLFEYFSETQRNKGNFPGRFSGRQFSNSRSEMNVSTLELGDSALYLCASSLEPGADTQYFGPGTRLTVL.

The gene calls are TRBV18 and TRBJ2-2; D may be TRBD2 (6 bases). Between the trimmed V and J ends, which lost 0 bases and 7 bases, there was a span of 12 bases. CDR1 and CDR2 (germline): KGHSH, LQKENI. CDR3 size: 15 residues. CDR3 amino acids: CASSPPSGGIGELFF. CDR3 nucleotides: TGTGCCAGCTCACCACCTTCCGGGGGAATCGGGGAGCTGTTTTTT.

This clonotype showed up just a few times. V is TRBV27 and J is TRBJ2-3, with D tentatively TRBD2 (6 bases). V was shortened by 5 bases and J by 4 bases, with 13 bases between the two germline ends. The CDR3 runs 14 residues. Germline V gene sequence: CDR1 MNHEY, CDR2 SMNVEV (reference sequence). Here the CDR3 reads CASSLLGEADTQYF. The CDR3, as DNA: TGTGCCAGCAGTCTTCTGGGGGAGGCAGATACGCAGTATTTT.

The sample holds many counts of this clonotype. The genes are TRBV3-1 and TRBJ1-1, with no clear D. CDR1 and CDR2 (germline): LGHDT, YNNKEL (reference sequence). V was cut by 3 bases and J by 4 bases, with 6 bases left in between. This CDR3 is 12 amino acids long. The CDR3 spells CASSHYSTEAFF. CDR3 DNA sequence: TGTGCCAGCAGCCACTATAGCACTGAAGCTTTCTTT. The variable domain in full, with the rest retrieved from reference TRBV3-1 and TRBJ1-1, is DTAVSQTPKYLVTQMGNDKSIKCEQNLGHDTMYWYKQDSKKFLKIMFSYNNKELIINETVPNRFSPKSPDKAHLNLHINSLELGDSAVYFCASSHYSTEAFFGQGTRLTVV.

This clonotype was observed a handful of times. The chain recombines TRBV20-1 with TRBJ1-1; no clear D gene. Germline V gene data show CDR1 as DFQATT and CDR2 as SNEGSKA (reference sequence). Trimming stripped 1 base from V and 3 bases from J, with 12 bases between. The CDR3 is 14 residues long. CDR3: CSARAMPGDTEAFF. CDR3 in DNA: TGCAGTGCTAGAGCCATGCCAGGAGACACTGAAGCTTTCTTT.

This clonotype has just a few counts. The chain links TRBV30 to TRBJ2-1; TRBD2 aligns across 11 bases. Trimming at V came to 8 bases and at J to 4 bases, leaving 13 bases not matched to a gene. Germline V CDR1 and CDR2: GTSNPN, SVGIG (reference sequence). The CDR3 runs 16 residues. CDR3 nucleotides: TGTGCCGGGAAATCGCTGACTAGCGGGACGTACAATGAGCAGTTCTTC. Translating it yields CAGKSLTSGTYNEQFF.

This clonotype was counted at least ten times. The V and J genes are TRBV7-9 and TRBJ1-1; the D is unclear. CDR1 is SEHNR and CDR2 is FQNEAQ in the germline V gene (reference sequence). The V end lost 6 bases, the J end lost 1 base, and 18 bases lay between the germline ends. This CDR3 is built from 16 residues. The CDR3 loop is CASSPDRAGQNTEAFF. The CDR3 region has the DNA TGTGCCAGCAGTCCAGACCGCGCAGGCCAGAACACTGAAGCTTTCTTT. The whole variable domain, remainder taken from reference TRBV7-9 and TRBJ1-1, is DTGVSQNPRHKITKRGQNVTFRCDPISEHNRLYWYRQTLGQGPEFLTYFQNEAQLEKSRLLSDRFSAERPKGSFSTLEIQRTEQGDSAMYLCASSPDRAGQNTEAFFGQGTRLTVV.

This clonotype appeared a few times. J is TRBJ2-1 and V is TRBV2; 14 positions agree with TRBD2. CDR3 size: 18 residues. CDR1 SNHLY and CDR2 FYNNEI come from the germline V gene. With V trimmed by 5 bases and J by 7 bases, 13 bases remained unmatched. The CDR3 spells CASSSGTSGSTHRNEQFF. In DNA, the CDR3 is TGTGCCAGCAGTTCCGGGACTAGCGGGAGTACCCACAGGAATGAGCAGTTCTTC.

In its sample, this clonotype was seen many times. The J gene is TRBJ2-7, the V gene TRBV7-9, with TRBD1 matching over 8 bases. Germline values: CDR1 SEHNR, CDR2 FQNEAQ (reference sequence). CDR3 size: 15 residues. Trimming cost V 5 bases and J 3 bases; bases outside gene matches: 9. CDR3 sequence: CASSPLKTGVYEQYF. In nucleotides, the CDR3 is TGTGCCAGCAGCCCACTAAAGACAGGGGTCTACGAGCAGTACTTC.

This clonotype was picked up many times. The V call is TRBV6-1, the J call TRBJ2-3; 7 nucleotides align to TRBD1. Trimming at V came to 8 bases and at J to 3 bases, leaving 8 bases not matched to a gene. Germline lookup yields CDR1 MNHNS and CDR2 SASEGT. The CDR3 loop spans 14 amino acids. The CDR3 spells CASLDRVGTDTQYF. The CDR3 bases are TGTGCCAGCCTCGACAGGGTGGGGACAGATACGCAGTATTTT.

This clonotype showed up just a few times. The gene calls are TRBV12-3 or TRBV12-4 and TRBJ2-7, with 8 bases fitting TRBD1. Trimming took 5 bases from V and 6 from J; bases not matched to a gene: 9. The length of the CDR3 is 14 residues. This chain's CDR3 is CASSPQGALGEQYF. CDR3 nucleotide sequence: TGTGCCAGCAGTCCCCAGGGGGCGCTGGGCGAGCAGTACTTC.

V gene TRBV3-1 combines with J gene TRBJ2-1; unclear D gene. The CDR3 contains 18 residues. Germline V CDR1 and CDR2: LGHDT, YNNKEL (reference sequence). V was pared by 0 bases and J by 7 bases, with 22 bases between. The CDR3 is CASSQDSNPETVENEQFF. CDR3 DNA sequence: TGTGCCAGCAGCCAAGATTCGAACCCTGAAACCGTGGAGAATGAGCAGTTCTTC.

The chain combines TRBV3-1 with TRBJ2-7; 9 bases agree with TRBD2. After removal of 1 base from V and 1 base from J, the junction contained 5 bases not matched to a gene. The CDR3 has 16 amino acids. Germline lookup yields CDR1 LGHDT and CDR2 YNNKEL (reference sequence). The CDR3 bases are TGTGCCAGCAGCCAAGGGGAAGCGGGAGGATCCTACGAGCAGTACTTC. As protein: CASSQGEAGGSYEQYF.

This clonotype was seen repeatedly, ten times or more. This chain links TRBV6-6 with TRBJ2-7; 7 nucleotides match TRBD2. Trimming at V came to 2 bases and at J to 0 bases, leaving 7 bases not matched to a gene. The CDR3 spans 16 residues. Germline loops: CDR1 MNHNY, CDR2 SVGAGI (reference sequence). The CDR3 coding sequence is TGTGCCAGCAGTTACAATAGCGGGCCGGTCTCCTACGAGCAGTACTTC. It yields the protein CASSYNSGPVSYEQYF.

This clonotype was seen only a few times. This chain joins TRBV4-3 and TRBJ1-1; D is ambiguous. V dropped 4 bases and J dropped 1 base, with 13 bases sitting between them. CDR1 and CDR2 from the germline V gene are LGHNA and YSLEER. The CDR3 length is 15 residues. DNA of the CDR3: TGCGCCAGCAGCCCTGAGCGGGCTCGGAACACTGAAGCTTTCTTT. It encodes CASSPERARNTEAFF.

This clonotype was picked up many times. The chain recombines TRBV30 with TRBJ2-1, with 7 bases that match TRBD1. The CDR3 sequence is 12 residues long. V lost 1 base and J lost 7; bases outside the gene matches: 1. Per the germline V gene, CDR1 is GTSNPN and CDR2 is SVGIG (reference sequence). This chain's CDR3 is CAWSGQGNEQFF. The CDR3 region has the DNA TGTGCCTGGAGTGGACAGGGAAATGAGCAGTTCTTC.

The V gene is TRBV7-9, the J gene TRBJ2-7; 7 nucleotides line up with TRBD1. V trimming: 4 bases; J trimming: 7 bases; junction bases outside the gene matches: 10. The CDR3 length is 14 residues. Germline assignment: CDR1 SEHNR and CDR2 FQNEAQ (reference sequence). The CDR3 DNA is TGTGCCAGCAGCTCCCCAGGGGGAGAGGAGGAGCAGTACTTC. As protein: CASSSPGGEEEQYF.

This clonotype showed up many times. This rearrangement joins TRBV29-1 to TRBJ2-7; D is ambiguous. The V gene's germline CDR1 is SQVTM and CDR2 ANQGSEA. V was trimmed by 6 bases and J by 0 bases, leaving 9 bases between them. The CDR3 sequence is 12 residues long. The DNA of the CDR3 is TGCAGCGTCCTCCTTAGCTCCTACGAGCAGTACTTC. Translating it yields CSVLLSSYEQYF.